This T cell receptor beta chain was recovered during a study of blood T cell repertoires in COVID-19. On the study more broadly: Italy, Spain and the United States were the sources of the convalescent and acute COVID-19 samples. In each case, the material was cDNA or gDNA derived from T cells, B-cell-depleted T cells, or PBMCs.

Trimming cost V 6 bases and J 1 base, with 9 bases left between them. This CDR3 spans 13 amino acids. Germline V lookup: CDR1 KGHSH, CDR2 LQKENI. The authors' processing: Estimation of nucleated cell counts was performed using reference gene primer amplification. Repertoires were generated with immunoSEQ multiplex PCR, while TCRdb's copy carries only in-frame clones and drops some. That table furnishes V, J and clone size, whereas the DNA furnished D and trimming. Counted here are around 100,000 clones, 70% to 80% occurring once; the ten biggest clones make up 31%. The V call is TRBV18, the J call TRBJ2-5; D is unresolved. Sequences were obtained from peripheral blood. This TCR was sampled from a man aged 65 to 85 with active or convalescent COVID-19. CDR3 protein: CASSRGVQETQYF. CDR3 coding DNA: TGTGCCAGCTCCCGAGGTGTCCAAGAGACCCAGTACTTC.